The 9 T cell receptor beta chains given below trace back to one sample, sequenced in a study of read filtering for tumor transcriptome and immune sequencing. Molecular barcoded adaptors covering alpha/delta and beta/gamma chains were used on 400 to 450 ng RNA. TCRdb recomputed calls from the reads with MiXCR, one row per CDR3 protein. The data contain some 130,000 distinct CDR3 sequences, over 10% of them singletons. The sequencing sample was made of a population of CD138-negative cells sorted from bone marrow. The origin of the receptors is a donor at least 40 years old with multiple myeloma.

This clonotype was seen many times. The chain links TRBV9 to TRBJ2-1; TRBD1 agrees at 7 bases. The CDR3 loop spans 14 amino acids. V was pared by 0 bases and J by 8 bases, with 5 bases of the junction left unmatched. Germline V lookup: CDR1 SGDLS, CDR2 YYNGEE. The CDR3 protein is CASSVVGGGDEQFF. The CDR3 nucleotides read TGTGCCAGCAGCGTAGTAGGGGGCGGAGATGAGCAGTTCTTC. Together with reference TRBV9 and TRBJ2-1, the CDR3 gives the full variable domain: DSGVTQTPKHLITATGQRVTLRCSPRSGDLSVYWYQQSLDQGLQFLIQYYNGEERAKGNILERFSAQQFPDLHSELNLSSLELGDSALYFCASSVVGGGDEQFFGPGTRLTVL.

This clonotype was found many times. The CDR3 bases are TGCGCCAGCAGCTCATTAGGGGGAAGCACAGATACGCAGTATTTT. Translated: CASSSLGGSTDTQYF. The chain combines TRBV5-1 with TRBJ2-3; D is possibly TRBD1 (6 bases). Trimming took off 3 bases at V and 0 bases at J, with 11 bases between the two ends. The CDR3 contains 15 residues. Per germline, CDR1 SGHRS and CDR2 YFSETQ. The full variable domain, in which reference TRBV5-1 and TRBJ2-3 provide the parts outside the CDR3, is KAGVTQTPRYLIKTRGQQVTLSCSPISGHRSVSWYQQTPGQGLQFLFEYFSETQRNKGNFPGRFSGRQFSNSRSEMNVSTLELGDSALYLCASSSLGGSTDTQYFGPGTRLTVL.

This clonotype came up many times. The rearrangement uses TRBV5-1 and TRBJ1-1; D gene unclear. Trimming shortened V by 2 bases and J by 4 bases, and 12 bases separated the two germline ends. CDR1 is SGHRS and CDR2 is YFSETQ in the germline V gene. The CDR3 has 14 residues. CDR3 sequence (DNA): TGCGCCAGCAGCTTCGAACCAAGTGGCACTGAAGCTTTCTTT. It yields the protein CASSFEPSGTEAFF.

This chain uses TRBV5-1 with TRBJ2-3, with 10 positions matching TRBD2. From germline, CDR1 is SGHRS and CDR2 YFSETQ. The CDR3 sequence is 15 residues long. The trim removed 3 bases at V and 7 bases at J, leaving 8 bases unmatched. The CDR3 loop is CASSSRTSGSNTQYF. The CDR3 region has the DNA TGCGCCAGCAGCTCCCGGACTAGCGGTTCAAATACGCAGTATTTT.

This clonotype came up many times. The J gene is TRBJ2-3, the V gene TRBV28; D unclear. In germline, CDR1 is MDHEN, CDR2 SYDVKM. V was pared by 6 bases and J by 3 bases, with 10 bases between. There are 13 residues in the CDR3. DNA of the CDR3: TGTGCCAGCAGCCGATATACGACAGATACGCAGTATTTT. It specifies CASSRYTTDTQYF. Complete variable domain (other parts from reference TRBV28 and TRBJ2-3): DVKVTQSSRYLVKRTGEKVFLECVQDMDHENMFWYRQDPGLGLRLIYFSYDVKMKEKGDIPEGYSVSREKKERFSLILESASTNQTSMYLCASSRYTTDTQYFGPGTRLTVL.

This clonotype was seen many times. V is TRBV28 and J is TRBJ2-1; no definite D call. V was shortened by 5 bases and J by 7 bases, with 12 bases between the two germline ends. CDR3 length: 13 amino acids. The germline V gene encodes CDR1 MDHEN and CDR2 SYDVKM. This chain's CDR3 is CASSKVDLNEQFF. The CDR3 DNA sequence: TGTGCCAGCAGTAAGGTGGATTTGAATGAGCAGTTCTTC.

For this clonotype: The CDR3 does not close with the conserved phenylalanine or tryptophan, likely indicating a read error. The CDR3 spells CASSYAGLAGAKDTQYS. CDR3 in DNA: TGTGCCAGCAGTTACGCCGGACTAGCGGGAGCTAAAGATACGCAGTATTCT. The chain couples TRBV6-5 to TRBJ2-3; 13 positions match TRBD2. CDR3 size: 17 residues. Losses at the gene ends were 2 bases for V and 5 bases for J; bases not matched to a gene: 7. Germline-derived CDR1 and CDR2 are MNHEY and SVGAGI.

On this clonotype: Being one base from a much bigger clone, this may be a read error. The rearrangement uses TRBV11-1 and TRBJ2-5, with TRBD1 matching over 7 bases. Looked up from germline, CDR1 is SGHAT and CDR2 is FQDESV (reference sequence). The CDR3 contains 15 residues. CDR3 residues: CASSSPTGRQETEYF. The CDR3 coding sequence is TGTGCCAGCAGCTCTCCGACAGGGCGGCAAGAGACCGAGTACTTC.

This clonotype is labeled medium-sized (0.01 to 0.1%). CDR3 DNA sequence: TGCAGTGCTAGAGGACTAGCGGGAGTTGAGCAGTTCTTC. Encoded protein: CSARGLAGVEQFF. The chain carries TRBV20-1 and TRBJ2-1, with TRBD2 matching over 12 bases. Germline values: CDR1 DFQATT, CDR2 SNEGSKA (reference sequence). With V trimmed by 1 base and J by 9 bases, 1 base remained unmatched. The CDR3 spans 13 residues.